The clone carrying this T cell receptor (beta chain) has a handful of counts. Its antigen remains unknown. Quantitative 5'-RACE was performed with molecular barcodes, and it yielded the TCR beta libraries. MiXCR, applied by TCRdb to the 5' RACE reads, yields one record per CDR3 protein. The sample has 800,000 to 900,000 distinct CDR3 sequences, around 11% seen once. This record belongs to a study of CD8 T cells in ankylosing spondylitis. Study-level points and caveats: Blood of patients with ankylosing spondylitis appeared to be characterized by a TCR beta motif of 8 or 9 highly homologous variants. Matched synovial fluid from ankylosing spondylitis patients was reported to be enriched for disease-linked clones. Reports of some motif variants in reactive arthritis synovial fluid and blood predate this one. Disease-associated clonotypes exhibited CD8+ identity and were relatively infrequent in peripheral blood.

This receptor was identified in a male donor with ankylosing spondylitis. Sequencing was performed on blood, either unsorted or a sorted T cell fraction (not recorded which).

Here the CDR3 reads CASSLAVQGTYEQYF. CDR3 nucleotides: TGTGCCAGCAGCTTAGCGGTACAGGGTACCTACGAGCAGTACTTC. This rearrangement joins TRBV7-6 to TRBJ2-7; possible D gene TRBD1, 6 bases. The CDR3 totals 15 residues. V gave up 0 bases and J gave up 2 bases, with 11 bases separating them. Germline V gives CDR1 SGHVS, CDR2 FNYEAQ.